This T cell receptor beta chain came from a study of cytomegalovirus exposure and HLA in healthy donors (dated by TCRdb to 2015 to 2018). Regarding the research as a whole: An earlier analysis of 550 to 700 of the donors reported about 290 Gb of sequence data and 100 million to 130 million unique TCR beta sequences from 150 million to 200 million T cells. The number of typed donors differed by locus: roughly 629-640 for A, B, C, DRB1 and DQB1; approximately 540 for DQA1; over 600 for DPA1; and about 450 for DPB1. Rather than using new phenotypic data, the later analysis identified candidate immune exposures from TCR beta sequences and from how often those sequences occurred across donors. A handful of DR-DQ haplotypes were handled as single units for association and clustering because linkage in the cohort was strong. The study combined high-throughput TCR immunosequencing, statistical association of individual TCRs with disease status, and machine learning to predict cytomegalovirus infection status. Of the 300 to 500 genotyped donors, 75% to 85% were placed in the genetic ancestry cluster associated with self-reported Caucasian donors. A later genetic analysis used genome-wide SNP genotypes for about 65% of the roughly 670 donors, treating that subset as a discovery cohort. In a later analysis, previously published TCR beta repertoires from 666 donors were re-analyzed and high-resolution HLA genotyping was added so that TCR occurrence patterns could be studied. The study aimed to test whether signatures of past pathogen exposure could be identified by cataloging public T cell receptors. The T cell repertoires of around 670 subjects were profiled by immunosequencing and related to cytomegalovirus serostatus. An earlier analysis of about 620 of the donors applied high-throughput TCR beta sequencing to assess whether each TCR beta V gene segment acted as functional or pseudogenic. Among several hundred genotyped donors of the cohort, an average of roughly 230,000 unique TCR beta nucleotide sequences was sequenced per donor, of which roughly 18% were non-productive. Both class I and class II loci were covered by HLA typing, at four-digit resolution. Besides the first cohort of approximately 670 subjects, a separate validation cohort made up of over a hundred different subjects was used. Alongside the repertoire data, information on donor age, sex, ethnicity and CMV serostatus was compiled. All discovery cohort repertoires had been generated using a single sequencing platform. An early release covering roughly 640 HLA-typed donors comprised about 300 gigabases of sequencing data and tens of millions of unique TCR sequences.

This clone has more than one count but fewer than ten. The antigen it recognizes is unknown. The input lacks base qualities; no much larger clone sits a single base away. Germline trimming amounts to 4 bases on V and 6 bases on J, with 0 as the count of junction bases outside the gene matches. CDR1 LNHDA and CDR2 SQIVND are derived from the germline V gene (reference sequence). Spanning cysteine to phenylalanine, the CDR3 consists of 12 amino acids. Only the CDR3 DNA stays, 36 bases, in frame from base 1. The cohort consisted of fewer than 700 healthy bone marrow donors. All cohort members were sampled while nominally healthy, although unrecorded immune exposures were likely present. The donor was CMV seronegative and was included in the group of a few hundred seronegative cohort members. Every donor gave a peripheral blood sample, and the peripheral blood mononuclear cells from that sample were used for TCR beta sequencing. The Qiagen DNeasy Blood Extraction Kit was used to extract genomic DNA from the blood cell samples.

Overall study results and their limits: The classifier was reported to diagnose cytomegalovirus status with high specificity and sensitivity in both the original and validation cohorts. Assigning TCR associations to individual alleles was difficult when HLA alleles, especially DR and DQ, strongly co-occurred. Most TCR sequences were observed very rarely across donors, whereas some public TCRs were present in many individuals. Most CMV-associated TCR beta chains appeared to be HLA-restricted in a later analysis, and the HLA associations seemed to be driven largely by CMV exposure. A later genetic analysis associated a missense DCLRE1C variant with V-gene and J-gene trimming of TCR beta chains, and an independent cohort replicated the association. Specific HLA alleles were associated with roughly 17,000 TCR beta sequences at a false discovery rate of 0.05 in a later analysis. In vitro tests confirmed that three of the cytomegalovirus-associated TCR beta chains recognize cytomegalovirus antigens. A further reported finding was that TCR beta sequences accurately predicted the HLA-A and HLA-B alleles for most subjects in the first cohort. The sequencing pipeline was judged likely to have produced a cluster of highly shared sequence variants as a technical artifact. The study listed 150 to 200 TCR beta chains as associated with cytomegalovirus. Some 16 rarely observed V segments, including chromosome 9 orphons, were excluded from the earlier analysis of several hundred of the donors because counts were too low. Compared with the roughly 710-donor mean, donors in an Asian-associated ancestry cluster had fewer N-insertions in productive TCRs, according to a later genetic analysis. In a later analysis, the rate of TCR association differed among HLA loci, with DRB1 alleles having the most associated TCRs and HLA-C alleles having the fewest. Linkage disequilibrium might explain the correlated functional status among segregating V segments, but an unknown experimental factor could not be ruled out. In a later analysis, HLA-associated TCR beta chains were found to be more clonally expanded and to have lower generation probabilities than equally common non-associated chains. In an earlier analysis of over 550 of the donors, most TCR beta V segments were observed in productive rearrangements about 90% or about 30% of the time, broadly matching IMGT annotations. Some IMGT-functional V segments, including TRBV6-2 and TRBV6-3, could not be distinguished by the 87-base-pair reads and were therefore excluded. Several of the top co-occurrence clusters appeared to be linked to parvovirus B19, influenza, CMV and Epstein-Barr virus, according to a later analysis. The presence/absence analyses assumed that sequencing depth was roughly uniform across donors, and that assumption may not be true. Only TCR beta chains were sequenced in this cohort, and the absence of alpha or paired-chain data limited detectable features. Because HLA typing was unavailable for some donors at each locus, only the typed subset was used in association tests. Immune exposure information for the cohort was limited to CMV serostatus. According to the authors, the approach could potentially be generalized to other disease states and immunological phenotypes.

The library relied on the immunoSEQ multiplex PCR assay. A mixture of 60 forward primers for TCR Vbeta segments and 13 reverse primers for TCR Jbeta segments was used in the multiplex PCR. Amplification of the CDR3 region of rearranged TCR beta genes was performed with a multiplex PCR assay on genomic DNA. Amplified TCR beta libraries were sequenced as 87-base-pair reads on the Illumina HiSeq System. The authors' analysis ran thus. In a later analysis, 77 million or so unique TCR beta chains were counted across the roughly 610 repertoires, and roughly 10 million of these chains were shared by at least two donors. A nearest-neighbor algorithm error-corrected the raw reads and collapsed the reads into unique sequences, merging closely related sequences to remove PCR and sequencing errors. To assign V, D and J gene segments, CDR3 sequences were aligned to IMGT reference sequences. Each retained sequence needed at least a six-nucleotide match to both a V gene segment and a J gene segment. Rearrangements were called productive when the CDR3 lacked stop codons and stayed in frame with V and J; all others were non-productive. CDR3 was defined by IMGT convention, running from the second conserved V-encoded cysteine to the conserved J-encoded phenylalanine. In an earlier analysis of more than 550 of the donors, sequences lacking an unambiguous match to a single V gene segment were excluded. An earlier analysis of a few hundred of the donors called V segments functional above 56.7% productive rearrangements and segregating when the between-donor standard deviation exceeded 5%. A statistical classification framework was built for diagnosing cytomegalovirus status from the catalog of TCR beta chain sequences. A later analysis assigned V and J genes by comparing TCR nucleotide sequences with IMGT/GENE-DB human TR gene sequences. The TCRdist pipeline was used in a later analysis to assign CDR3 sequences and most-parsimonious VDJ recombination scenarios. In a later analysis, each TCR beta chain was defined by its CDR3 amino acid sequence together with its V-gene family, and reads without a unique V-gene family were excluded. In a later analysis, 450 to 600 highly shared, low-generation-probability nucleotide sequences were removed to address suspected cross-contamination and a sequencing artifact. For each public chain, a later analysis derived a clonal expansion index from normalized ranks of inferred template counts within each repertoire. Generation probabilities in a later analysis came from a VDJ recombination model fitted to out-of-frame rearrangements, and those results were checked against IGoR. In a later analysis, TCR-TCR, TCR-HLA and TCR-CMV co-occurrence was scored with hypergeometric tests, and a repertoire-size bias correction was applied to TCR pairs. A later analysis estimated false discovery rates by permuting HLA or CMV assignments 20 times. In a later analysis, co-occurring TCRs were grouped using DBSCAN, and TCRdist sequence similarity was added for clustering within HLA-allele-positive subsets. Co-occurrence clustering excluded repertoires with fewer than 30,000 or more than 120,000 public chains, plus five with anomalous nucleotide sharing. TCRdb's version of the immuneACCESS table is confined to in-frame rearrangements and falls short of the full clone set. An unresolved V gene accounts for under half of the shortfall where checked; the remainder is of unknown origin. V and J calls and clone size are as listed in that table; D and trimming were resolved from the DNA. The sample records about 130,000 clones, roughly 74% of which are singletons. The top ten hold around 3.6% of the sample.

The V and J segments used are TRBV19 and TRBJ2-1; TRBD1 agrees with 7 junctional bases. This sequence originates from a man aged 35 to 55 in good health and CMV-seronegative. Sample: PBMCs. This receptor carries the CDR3 CASSTGGNEQFF. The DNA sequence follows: TGTGCCAGTAGTACAGGGGGCAATGAGCAGTTCTTC.